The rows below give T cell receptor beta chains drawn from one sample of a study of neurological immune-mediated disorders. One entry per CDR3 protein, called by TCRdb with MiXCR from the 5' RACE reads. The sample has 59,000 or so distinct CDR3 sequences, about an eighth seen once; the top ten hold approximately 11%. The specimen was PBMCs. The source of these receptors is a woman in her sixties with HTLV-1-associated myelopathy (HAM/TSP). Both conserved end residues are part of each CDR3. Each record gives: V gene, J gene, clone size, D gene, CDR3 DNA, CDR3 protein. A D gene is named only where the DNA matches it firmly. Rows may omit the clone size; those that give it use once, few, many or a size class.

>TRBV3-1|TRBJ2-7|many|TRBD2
TGTGCCAGCAGCCCGGGACTAGAGGGGAGCGAGCAGTACTTC
CASSPGLEGSEQYF
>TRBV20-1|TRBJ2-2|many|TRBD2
TGCAGTGCTAGAGATACCCGGACTAGGACCGGGGAGCTGTTTTTT
CSARDTRTRTGELFF
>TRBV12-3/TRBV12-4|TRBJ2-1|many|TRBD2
TGTGCCAGCCGCCTCGGCGGGAGTGTCTACAATGAGCAGTTCTTC
CASRLGGSVYNEQFF
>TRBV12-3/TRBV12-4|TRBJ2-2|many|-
TGTGCCAGCAGCCCCTCCCGGCAGAACACCGGGGAGCTGTTTTTT
CASSPSRQNTGELFF
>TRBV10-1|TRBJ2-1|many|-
TGCGCCAGCAACAACGGGAAATACAATGAGCAGTTCTTC
CASNNGKYNEQFF
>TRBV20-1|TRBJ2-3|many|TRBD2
TGCAGTGCTAGCCTTGCGGGAGCCACCACAGATACGCAGTATTTT
CSASLAGATTDTQYF
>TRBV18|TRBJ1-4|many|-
TGTGCCAGCTCACCAGGGGGCCAGGGGAAAAAACTGTTTTTT
CASSPGGQGKKLFF
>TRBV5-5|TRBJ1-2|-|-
TGTGCCAGCAGCTACCGGACAGCTTCTAACTATGGCTACACCTTC
CASSYRTASNYGYTF
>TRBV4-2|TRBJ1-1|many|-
TGTGCCAGCAGCCAAGAAAGGACAGTCACTGAAGCTTTCTTT
CASSQERTVTEAFF
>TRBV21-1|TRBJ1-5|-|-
TGTGCCAGCAGCACAATAGACAGGGGAGGGCAGCCCCAGCATTTT
CASSTIDRGGQPQHF
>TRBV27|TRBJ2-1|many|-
TGTGCCAGCAGTTTTAGCGGACCCTACAATGAGCAGTTCTTC
CASSFSGPYNEQFF
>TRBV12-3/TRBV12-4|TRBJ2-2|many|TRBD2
TGTGCCAGCAGTTTAAATTCGGGGGGCACCGGGGAGCTGTTTTTT
CASSLNSGGTGELFF
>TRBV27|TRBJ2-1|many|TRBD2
TGTGCCAGCAGCCTGATGGGAGGGACTAGCGGGAGCCATGAGCAGTTCTTC
CASSLMGGTSGSHEQFF
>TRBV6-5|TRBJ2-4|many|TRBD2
TGTGCCAGCAGGGGGACTAGCAAAAACATTCAGTACTTC
CASRGTSKNIQYF
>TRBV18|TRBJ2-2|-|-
TGTGCCAGCTCACCTGCCAGGGTAACACCCGGGGAGCTGTTTTTT
CASSPARVTPGELFF
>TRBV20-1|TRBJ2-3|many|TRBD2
TGCAGTGCTCCCCGGGGGGGAGTGCCGTATACGCAGTATTTT
CSAPRGGVPYTQYF
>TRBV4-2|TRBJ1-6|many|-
TGTGCCAGCAGCCAGGGGGGCTCCAATTCACCCCTCCACTTT
CASSQGGSNSPLHF
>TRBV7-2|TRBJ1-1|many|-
TGTGCCAGCAGCTTAGGACTGTACACTGAAGCTTTCTTT
CASSLGLYTEAFF
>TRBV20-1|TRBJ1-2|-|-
TGCAGTGCTACGGACGGTGGGCATAGCTACACCTTC
CSATDGGHSYTF
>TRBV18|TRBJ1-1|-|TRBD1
TGTGCCAGCTCACCGTCGACAGGGCTTAACACTGAAGCTTTCTTT
CASSPSTGLNTEAFF
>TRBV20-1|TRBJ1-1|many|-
TGCAGTGCTAACCAAGCGGGGGGAGGGACTGAAGCTTTCTTT
CSANQAGGGTEAFF
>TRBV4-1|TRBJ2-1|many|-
TGCGCCAGCAGCCGGCGGGACAGGGGGACTAGCGATCGGTACAATGAGCAGTTCTTC
CASSRRDRGTSDRYNEQFF
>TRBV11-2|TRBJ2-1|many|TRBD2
TGTGCCAGCAGCTTAGATAGCCCTAGCGGGAGCGGCAATGAGCAGTTCTTC
CASSLDSPSGSGNEQFF
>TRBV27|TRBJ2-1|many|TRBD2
TGTGCCAGCAGCATAACAGGGTTAAGACTAGCGGGGTACAATGAGCAGTTCTTC
CASSITGLRLAGYNEQFF
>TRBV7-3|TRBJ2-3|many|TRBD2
TGTGCCAGCAGCTTAGGACTAGCGGGGGGCACAGATACGCAGTATTTT
CASSLGLAGGTDTQYF
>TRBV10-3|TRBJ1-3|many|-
TGTGCCATCAGTGAGTCGTTGAGGGCTGGAAACACCATATATTTT
CAISESLRAGNTIYF
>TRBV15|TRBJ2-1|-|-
TGTGCCACCAGCAGAGATTTGGTCGGTCACAATGAGCAGTTCTTC
CATSRDLVGHNEQFF
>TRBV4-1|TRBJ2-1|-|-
TGCGCCAGTAGCCAAGACTCGGATTACAATGAGCAGTTCTTC
CASSQDSDYNEQFF
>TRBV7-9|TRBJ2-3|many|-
TGTGCCAGCAGCTTACCCTCTCAGTTAGCGTACACCCGGGATACGCAGTATTTT
CASSLPSQLAYTRDTQYF
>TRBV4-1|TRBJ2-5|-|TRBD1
TGCGCCAGCAGCAAGACCGGGACAGTGAGGGAGACCCAGTACTTC
CASSKTGTVRETQYF
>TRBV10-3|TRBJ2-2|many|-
TGTGCCATACCTGGGGACCCAACGGACACCGGGGAGCTGTTTTTT
CAIPGDPTDTGELFF
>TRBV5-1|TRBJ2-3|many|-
TGCGCCAGCAGCTTGGTGTACAGCAGCACAGATACGCAGTATTTT
CASSLVYSSTDTQYF
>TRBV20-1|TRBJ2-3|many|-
TGCAGTGCTACCGGGACCCAATCCACAGATACGCAGTATTTT
CSATGTQSTDTQYF
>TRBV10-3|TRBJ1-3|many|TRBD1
TGTGCCACCCTGGACAGGGGGGGATCTCCTGGAAACACCATATATTTT
CATLDRGGSPGNTIYF
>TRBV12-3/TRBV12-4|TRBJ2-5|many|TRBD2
TGTGCCAGCAGTTTAGGACTAGCGGGAGGGCTGGGGAAAGAGACCCAGTACTTC
CASSLGLAGGLGKETQYF
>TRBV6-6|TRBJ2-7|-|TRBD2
TGTGCCAGCAGTTACTCATCGGGAGGAGAGTACGAGCAGTACTTC
CASSYSSGGEYEQYF
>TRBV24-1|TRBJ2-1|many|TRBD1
TGTGCCACCAGCCCCCCCCCGGGACAGGGTGGGCAGTTCTTC
CATSPPPGQGGQFF
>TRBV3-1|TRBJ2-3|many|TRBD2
TGTGCCAGCAGCCCCCGGACTAGCGGGATTAATACGCAGTATTTT
CASSPRTSGINTQYF
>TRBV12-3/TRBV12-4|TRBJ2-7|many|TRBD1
TGTGCCAGCAGTCCCAAGGACAGGAGCTCCTACGAGCAGTACTTC
CASSPKDRSSYEQYF
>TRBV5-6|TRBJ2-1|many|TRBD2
TGTGCCAGCAGCTTCAGGGCGGGAGGGGGAAATGAGCAGTTCTTC
CASSFRAGGGNEQFF
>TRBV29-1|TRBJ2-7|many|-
TGCAGCGCAAGACAGACCCGCTCCTACGAGCAGTACTTC
CSARQTRSYEQYF
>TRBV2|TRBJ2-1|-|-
TGTGCCAGCAGTGTTATTGGGGGTCGGAATGAGCAGTTCTTC
CASSVIGGRNEQFF
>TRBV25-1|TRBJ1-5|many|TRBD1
TGTGCCAGCAGTCAAGGCGGTGGGACAGGGGGCAATCAGCCCCAGCATTTT
CASSQGGGTGGNQPQHF
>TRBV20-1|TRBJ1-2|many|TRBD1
TGCAGTGCTAGAGACGCAGGGGGCGCTGGGGCAAACTATGGCTACACCTTC
CSARDAGGAGANYGYTF
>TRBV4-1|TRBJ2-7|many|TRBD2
TGCGCCAGCAGCCCGACTAGCGGGAGCCCCTACGAGCAGTACTTC
CASSPTSGSPYEQYF
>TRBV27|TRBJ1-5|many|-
TGTGCCAGCAGTTTATCCAGGATAGGTAATCAGCCCCAGCATTTT
CASSLSRIGNQPQHF
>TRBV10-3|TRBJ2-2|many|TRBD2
TGTGCCATCAGTATGGCTAGCGGGAGTGTCGGGGAGCTGTTTTTT
CAISMASGSVGELFF
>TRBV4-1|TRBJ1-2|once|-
TGCGCCAGCAGCCAAGGTGGGGTTACCTATGGCTACACCTTC
CASSQGGVTYGYTF
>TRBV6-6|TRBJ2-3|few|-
TGTGCCAGCACTCGCCCCGGAGAGGCAGATACGCAGTATTTT
CASTRPGEADTQYF
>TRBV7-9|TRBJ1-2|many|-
TGTGCCAGCAGCTTAGGAGGCCCTCCCGTAAACTATGGCTACACCTTC
CASSLGGPPVNYGYTF
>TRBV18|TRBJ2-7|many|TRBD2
TGTGCCAGCTCACTTAGCGGGGCTTACGAGCAGTACTTC
CASSLSGAYEQYF
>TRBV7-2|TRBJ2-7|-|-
TGTGCCAGCAGCTCCCATCCCGGCTCAGGCACGGAGCAGTACTTC
CASSSHPGSGTEQYF
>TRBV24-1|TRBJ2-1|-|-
TGTGCCACCAGTGATTGGGGGGGCTGGGACAATGAGCAGTTCTTC
CATSDWGGWDNEQFF